This TCR beta chain was captured in a study of blood T cell repertoires in COVID-19. Whole-study context: The analysed material was cDNA or gDNA that came from T cells, B-cell-depleted T cells, or PBMCs.

Participant-reported clinical history was the basis for cohort assignment. Source study methods: Estimates of nucleated cell counts were drawn from the amplification of reference gene primers. TCRdb's table, derived via immunoSEQ multiplex PCR, lists solely in-frame clones and lacks some. V and J calls and clone size are given by that table; D and trimming were obtained from the DNA. The sample contains roughly 250,000 clones, approximately 86% of which appear only once. The receptor's source is a woman aged 25 to 39 with acute COVID-19. Sequenced input: PBMCs or T cells enriched from blood (not recorded which).

The CDR3 loop is CASSLLAVGGGAHYGYTF. CDR3 sequence (DNA): TGTGCCAGCAGTTTATTGGCGGTAGGAGGGGGCGCACACTATGGCTACACCTTC. This chain connects TRBV27 to TRBJ1-2; 7 bases line up with TRBD1. With 1 base clipped from V and 3 bases from J, the junction kept 14 bases outside the gene matches. Looked up from germline, CDR1 is MNHEY and CDR2 is SMNVEV (reference sequence). The CDR3 covers 18 residues.